This T cell receptor (beta chain) was sequenced during a study of blood T cell repertoires in COVID-19. The protocol was immunoSEQ multiplex PCR, while the TCRdb copy is restricted to in-frame clones and leaves out a portion. This table has about 150,000 clones, more than 75% appearing once. The sample comprised PBMCs or T cells enriched from blood (not recorded which). This sequence originates from a woman aged 45-59 years who had recovered from COVID-19.

The CDR3 spells CASSQGWREGTDTQYF. DNA for the CDR3: TGCGCCAGCAGCCAAGGTTGGCGGGAGGGCACAGATACGCAGTATTTT. The rearrangement links TRBV4-3 to TRBJ2-3, with 8 bases matching TRBD2. Looked up from germline, CDR1 is LGHNA and CDR2 is YSLEER. The V gene end was trimmed by 1 base and the J gene end by 1 base; junction bases not matched to a gene: 4. The CDR3 sequence is 16 residues long.